A few counts support the clone carrying this T cell receptor beta chain. The data are from a study of blood T cell repertoires in COVID-19. About the research overall: Donors in the United States, Italy and Spain gave samples during acute or convalescent COVID-19. Sample material is recorded as cDNA or gDNA derived from T cells, B-cell-depleted T cells, or PBMCs.

In the study's own analysis: Amplification from reference gene primers served as the basis for estimated nucleated cell counts. TCRdb's table, derived via immunoSEQ multiplex PCR, lists solely in-frame clones and lacks some. That table supplies the V and J calls and clone size; D and trimming were determined from the DNA. The sample has about 67,000 clones, about 90% seen once. The germline V gene encodes CDR1 GTSNPN and CDR2 SVGIG (reference sequence). The CDR3 covers 14 residues. The J segment lost 5 bases and the V segment lost 4 bases, leaving 7 bases of the junction unmatched. The chain is built from TRBV30 and TRBJ2-7; 11 bases match TRBD2. This clonotype originated in a man between 45 and 60 years old with active COVID-19. The sample taken for sequencing was peripheral blood. CDR3 DNA: TGTGCCTGGAACAGGGGACTAGCGGTTCACGAGCAGTACTTC. Its translation is CAWNRGLAVHEQYF.